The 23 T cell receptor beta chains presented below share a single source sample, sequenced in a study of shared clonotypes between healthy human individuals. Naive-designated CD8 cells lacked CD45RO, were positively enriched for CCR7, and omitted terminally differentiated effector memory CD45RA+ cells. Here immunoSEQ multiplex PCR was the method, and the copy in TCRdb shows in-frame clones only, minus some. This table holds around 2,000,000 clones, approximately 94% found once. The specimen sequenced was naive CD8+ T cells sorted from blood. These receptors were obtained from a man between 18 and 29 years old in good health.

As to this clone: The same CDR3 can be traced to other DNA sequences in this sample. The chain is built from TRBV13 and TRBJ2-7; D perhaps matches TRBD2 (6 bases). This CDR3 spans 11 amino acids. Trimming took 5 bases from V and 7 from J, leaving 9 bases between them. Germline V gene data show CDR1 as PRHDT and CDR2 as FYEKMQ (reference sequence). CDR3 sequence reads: CASSPGGEQYF. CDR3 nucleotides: TGTGCCAGCAGCCCCGGAGGGGAGCAGTACTTC.

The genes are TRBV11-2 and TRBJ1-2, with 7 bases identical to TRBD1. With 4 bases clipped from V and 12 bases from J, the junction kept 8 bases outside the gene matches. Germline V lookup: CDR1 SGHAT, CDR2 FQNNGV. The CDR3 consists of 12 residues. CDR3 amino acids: CASSSTGREHTF. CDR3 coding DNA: TGTGCCAGCAGCTCGACAGGGAGGGAACACACCTTC.

CDR3 sequence reads: CASSGPEGGYTF. In DNA form, the CDR3 reads TGTGCCAGCAGTGGACCCGAGGGTGGCTACACCTTC. The chain is built from TRBV6-5 and TRBJ1-2; D is ambiguous. CDR3 length: 12 amino acids. Trimming removed 5 bases from V and 7 bases from J, with 11 bases in between. Germline CDR1 MNHEY, CDR2 SVGAGI.

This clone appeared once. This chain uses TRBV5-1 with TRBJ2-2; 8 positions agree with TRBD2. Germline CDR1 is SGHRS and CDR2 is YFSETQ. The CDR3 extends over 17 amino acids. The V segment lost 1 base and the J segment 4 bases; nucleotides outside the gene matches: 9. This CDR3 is CASSLSASGGFTGELFF. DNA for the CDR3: TGCGCCAGCAGCTTGTCCGCAAGCGGGGGTTTCACCGGGGAGCTGTTTTTT.

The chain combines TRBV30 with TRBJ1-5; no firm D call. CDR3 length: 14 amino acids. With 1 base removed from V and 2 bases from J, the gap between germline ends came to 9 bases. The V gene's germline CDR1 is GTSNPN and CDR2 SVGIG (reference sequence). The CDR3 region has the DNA TGTGCCTGGAGTGAAGGGATTGGCAATCAGCCCCAGCATTTT. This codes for CAWSEGIGNQPQHF.

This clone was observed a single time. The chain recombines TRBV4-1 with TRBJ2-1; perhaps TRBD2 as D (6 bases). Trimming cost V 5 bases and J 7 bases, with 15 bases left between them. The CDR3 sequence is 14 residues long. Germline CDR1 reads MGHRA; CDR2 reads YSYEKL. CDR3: CASSVIGEANEQFF. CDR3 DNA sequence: TGCGCCAGCAGCGTAATCGGGGAGGCTAATGAGCAGTTCTTC.

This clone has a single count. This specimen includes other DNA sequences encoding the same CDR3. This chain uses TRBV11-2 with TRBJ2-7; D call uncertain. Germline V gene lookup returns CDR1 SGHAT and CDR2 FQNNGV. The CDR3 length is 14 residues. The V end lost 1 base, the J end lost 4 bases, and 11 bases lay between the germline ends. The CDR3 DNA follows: TGTGCCAGCAGCTTAGTTGGGGTGGGGTACGAGCAGTACTTC. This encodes CASSLVGVGYEQYF.

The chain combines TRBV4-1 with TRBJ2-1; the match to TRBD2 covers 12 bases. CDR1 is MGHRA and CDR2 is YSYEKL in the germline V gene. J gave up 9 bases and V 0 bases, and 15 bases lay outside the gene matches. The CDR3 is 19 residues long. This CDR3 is CASSQEALAGGLTMSEQFF. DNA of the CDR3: TGCGCCAGCAGCCAAGAAGCCCTAGCGGGGGGGCTAACCATGAGTGAGCAGTTCTTC.

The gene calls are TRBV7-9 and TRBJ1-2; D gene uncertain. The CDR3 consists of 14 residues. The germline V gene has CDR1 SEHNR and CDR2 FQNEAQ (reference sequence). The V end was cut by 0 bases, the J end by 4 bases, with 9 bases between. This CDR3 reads CASSLANEVYGYTF. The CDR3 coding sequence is TGTGCCAGCAGCTTAGCCAATGAGGTCTATGGCTACACCTTC.

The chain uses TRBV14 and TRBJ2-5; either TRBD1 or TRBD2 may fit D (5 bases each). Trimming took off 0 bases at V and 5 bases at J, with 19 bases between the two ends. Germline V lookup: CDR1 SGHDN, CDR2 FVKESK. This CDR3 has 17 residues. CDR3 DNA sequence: TGTGCCAGCAGCCAAGAGGGGCATTTCGGGGCTGGGGAGACCCAGTACTTC. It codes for CASSQEGHFGAGETQYF.

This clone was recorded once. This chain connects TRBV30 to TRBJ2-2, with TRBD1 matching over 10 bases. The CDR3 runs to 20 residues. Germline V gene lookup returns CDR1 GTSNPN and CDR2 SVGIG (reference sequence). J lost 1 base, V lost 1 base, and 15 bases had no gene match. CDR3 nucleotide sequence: TGTGCCTGGAGTGCGCGACCCGGGACAGGGGCCTATCTGAACACCGGGGAGCTGTTTTTT. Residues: CAWSARPGTGAYLNTGELFF.

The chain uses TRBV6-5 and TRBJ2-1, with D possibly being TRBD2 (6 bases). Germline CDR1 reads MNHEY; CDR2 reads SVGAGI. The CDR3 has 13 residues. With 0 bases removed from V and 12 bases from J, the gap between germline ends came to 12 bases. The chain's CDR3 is CASSYSVGSSQFF. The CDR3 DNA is TGTGCCAGCAGTTACTCGGTCGGGAGTTCGCAGTTCTTC.

CDR3 DNA sequence: TGTGCCAGCAGTGAATGGAGACAGTCAACTAATGAAAAACTGTTTTTT. Translated: CASSEWRQSTNEKLFF. The J gene is TRBJ1-4, the V gene TRBV6-1; D is possibly TRBD1 (5 bases). Per the germline V gene, CDR1 is MNHNS and CDR2 is SASEGT. This CDR3 is built from 16 residues. Trimming pared 2 bases from V and 0 bases from J, leaving 10 bases between.

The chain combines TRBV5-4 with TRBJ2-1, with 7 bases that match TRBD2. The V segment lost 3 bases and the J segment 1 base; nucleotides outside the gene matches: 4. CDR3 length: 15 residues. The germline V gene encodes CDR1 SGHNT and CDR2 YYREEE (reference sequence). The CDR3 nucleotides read TGTGCCAGCAGCTCCCCTAGCGGTTCCTACAATGAGCAGTTCTTC. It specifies CASSSPSGSYNEQFF.

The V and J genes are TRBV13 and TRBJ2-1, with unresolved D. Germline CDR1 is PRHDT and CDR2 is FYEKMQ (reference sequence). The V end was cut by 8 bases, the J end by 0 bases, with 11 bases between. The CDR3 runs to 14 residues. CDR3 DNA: TGTGCCAGCGGGGAAGGCGGCTCCTACAATGAGCAGTTCTTC. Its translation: CASGEGGSYNEQFF. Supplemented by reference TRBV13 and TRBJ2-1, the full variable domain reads AAGVIQSPRHLIKEKRETATLKCYPIPRHDTVYWYQQGPGQDPQFLISFYEKMQSDKGSIPDRFSAQQFSDYHSELNMSSLELGDSALYFCASGEGGSYNEQFFGPGTRLTVL.

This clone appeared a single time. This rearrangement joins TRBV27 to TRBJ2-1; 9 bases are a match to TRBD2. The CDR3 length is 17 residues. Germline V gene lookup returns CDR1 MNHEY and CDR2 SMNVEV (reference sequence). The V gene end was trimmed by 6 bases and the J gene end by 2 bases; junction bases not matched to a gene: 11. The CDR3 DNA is TGTGCCAGCAGCGATCCGTGGCGGGAGGGCACCTACAATGAGCAGTTCTTC. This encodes CASSDPWREGTYNEQFF.

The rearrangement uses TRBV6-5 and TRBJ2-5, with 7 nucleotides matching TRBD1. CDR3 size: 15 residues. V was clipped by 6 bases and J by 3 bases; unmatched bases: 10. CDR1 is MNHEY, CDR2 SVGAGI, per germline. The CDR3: CASSLTGALKETQYF. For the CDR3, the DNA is TGTGCCAGCAGCCTAACAGGGGCCCTCAAAGAGACCCAGTACTTC.

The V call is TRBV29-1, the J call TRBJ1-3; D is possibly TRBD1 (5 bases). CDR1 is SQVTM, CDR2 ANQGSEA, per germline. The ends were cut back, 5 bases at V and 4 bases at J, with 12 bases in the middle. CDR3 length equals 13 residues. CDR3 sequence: CSVYGTAGNTIYF. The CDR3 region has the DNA TGCAGCGTTTATGGGACCGCGGGAAACACCATATATTTT.

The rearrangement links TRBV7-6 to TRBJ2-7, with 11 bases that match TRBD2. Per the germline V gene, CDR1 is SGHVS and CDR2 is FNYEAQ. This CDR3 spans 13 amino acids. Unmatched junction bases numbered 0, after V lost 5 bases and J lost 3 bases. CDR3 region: CASSGLAGYEQYF. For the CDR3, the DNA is TGTGCCAGCAGCGGACTAGCGGGCTACGAGCAGTACTTC. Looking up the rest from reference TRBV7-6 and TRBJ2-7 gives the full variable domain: GAGVSQSPRYKVTKRGQDVALRCDPISGHVSLYWYRQALGQGPEFLTYFNYEAQQDKSGLPNDRFSAERPEGSISTLTIQRTEQRDSAMYRCASSGLAGYEQYFGPGTRLTVT.

The CDR3 DNA sequence: TGTGCCTGGACTAGCGGGGGATCCACAGATACGCAGTATTTT. Protein product: CAWTSGGSTDTQYF. V gene TRBV30 combines with J gene TRBJ2-3, with 10 bases that match TRBD2. Germline V lookup: CDR1 GTSNPN, CDR2 SVGIG (reference sequence). V gave up 4 bases and J gave up 2 bases; unmatched junction bases: 3. There are 14 residues in the CDR3.

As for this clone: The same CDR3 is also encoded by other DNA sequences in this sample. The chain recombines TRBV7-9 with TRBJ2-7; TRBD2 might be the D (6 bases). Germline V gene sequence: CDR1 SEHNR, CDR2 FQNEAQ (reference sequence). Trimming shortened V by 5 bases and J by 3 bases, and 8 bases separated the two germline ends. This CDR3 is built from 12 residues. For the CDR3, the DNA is TGTGCCAGCAGCCAGGGACTCTACGAGCAGTACTTC. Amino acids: CASSQGLYEQYF.

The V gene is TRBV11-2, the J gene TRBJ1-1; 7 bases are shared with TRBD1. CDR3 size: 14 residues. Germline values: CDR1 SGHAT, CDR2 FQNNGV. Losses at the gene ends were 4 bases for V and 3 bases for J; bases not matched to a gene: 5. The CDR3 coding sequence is TGTGCCAGCAGCTGGGCAGGGGGAGACACTGAAGCTTTCTTT. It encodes CASSWAGGDTEAFF.

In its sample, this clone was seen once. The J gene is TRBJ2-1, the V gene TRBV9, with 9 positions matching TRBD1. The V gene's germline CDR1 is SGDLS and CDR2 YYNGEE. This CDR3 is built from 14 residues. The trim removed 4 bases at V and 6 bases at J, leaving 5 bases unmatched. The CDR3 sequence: CASSPGDRVNEQFF. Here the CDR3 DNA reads TGTGCCAGCAGCCCCGGGGACAGGGTCAATGAGCAGTTCTTC.